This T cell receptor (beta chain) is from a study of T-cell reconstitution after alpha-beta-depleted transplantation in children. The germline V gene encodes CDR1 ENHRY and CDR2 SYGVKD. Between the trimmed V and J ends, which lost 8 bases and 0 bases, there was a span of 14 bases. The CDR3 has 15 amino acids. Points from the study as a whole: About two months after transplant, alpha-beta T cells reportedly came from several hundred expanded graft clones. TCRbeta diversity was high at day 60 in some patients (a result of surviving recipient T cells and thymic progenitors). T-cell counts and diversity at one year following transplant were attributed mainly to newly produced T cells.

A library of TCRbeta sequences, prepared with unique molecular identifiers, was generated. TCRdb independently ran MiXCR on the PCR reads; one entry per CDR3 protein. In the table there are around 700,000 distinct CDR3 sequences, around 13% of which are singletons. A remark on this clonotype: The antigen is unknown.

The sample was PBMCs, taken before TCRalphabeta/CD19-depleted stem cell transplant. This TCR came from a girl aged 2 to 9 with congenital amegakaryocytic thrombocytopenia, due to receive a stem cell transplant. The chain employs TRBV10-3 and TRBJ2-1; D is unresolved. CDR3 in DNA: TGTGCCATCCGTTCAGGCGTAAGCTCCTACAATGAGCAGTTCTTC. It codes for CAIRSGVSSYNEQFF.